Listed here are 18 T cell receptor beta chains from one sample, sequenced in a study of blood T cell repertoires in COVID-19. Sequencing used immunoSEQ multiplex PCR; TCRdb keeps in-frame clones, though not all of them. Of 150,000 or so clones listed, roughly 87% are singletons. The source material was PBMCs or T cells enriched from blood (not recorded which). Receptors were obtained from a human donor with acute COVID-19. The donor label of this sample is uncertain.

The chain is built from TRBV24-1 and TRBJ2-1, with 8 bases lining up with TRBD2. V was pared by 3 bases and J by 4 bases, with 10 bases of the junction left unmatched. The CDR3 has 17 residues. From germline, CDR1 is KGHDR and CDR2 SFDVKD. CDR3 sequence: CATSDPYSGVGYNEQFF. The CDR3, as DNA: TGTGCCACCAGTGATCCTTATAGCGGGGTGGGATACAATGAGCAGTTCTTC.

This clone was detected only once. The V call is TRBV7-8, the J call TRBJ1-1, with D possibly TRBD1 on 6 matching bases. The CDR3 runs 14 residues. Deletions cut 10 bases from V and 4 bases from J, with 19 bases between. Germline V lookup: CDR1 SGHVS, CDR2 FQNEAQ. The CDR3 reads CATREDRPFTEAFF. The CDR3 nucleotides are TGTGCCACCCGGGAGGACAGACCTTTCACTGAAGCTTTCTTT.

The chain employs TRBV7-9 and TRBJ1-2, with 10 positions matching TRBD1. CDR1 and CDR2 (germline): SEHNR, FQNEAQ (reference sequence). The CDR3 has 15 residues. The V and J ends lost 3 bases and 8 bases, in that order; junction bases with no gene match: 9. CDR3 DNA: TGTGCCAGCAGCTTGCCGGACAGGGGGTTTGGGGGCTACACCTTC. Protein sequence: CASSLPDRGFGGYTF.

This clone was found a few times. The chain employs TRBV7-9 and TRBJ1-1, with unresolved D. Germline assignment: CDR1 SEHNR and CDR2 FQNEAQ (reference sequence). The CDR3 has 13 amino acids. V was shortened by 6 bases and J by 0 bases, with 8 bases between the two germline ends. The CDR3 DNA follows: TGTGCCAGCAGTCCGACTTTGAACACTGAAGCTTTCTTT. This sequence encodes CASSPTLNTEAFF.

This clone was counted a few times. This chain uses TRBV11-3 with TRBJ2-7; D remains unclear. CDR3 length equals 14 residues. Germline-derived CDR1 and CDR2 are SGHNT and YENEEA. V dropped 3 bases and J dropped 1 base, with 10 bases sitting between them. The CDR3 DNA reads TGTGCCAGCAGCTTCCGGCAGGATTCCTACGAGCAGTACTTC. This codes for CASSFRQDSYEQYF. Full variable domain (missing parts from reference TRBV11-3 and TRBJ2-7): EAGVVQSPRYKIIEKKQPVAFWCNPISGHNTLYWYLQNLGQGPELLIRYENEEAVDDSQLPKDRFSAERLKGVDSTLKIQPAELGDSAVYLCASSFRQDSYEQYFGPGTRLTVT.

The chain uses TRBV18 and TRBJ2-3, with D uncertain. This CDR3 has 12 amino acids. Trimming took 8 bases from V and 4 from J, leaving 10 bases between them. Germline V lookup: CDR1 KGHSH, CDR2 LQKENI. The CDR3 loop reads CASALGPDTQYF. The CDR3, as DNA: TGTGCCAGCGCCCTGGGCCCAGATACGCAGTATTTT.

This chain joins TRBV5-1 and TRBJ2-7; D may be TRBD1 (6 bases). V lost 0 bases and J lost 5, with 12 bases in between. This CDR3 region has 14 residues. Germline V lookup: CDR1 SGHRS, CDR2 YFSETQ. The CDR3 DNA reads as TGCGCCAGCAGCTTGGAGAGTCAGGGGCACGAGCAGTACTTC. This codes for CASSLESQGHEQYF.

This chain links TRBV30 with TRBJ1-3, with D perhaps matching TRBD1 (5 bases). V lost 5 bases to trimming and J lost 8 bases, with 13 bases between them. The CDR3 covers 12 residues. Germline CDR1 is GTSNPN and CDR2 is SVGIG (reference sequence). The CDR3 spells CAWAAGGDTIYF. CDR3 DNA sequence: TGTGCCTGGGCCGCGGGGGGAGACACCATATATTTT.

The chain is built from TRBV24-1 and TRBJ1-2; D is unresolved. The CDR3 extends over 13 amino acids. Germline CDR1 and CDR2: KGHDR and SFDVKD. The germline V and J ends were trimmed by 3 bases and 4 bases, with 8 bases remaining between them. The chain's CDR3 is CATSDKGAYGYTF. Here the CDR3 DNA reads TGTGCCACCAGTGATAAGGGAGCCTATGGCTACACCTTC.

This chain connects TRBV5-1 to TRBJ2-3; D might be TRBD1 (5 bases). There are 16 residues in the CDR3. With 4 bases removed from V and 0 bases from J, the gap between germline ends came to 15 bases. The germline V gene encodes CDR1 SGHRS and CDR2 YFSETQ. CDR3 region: CASSRLGQSSTDTQYF. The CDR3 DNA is TGCGCCAGCAGCCGGTTGGGGCAAAGTAGCACAGATACGCAGTATTTT.

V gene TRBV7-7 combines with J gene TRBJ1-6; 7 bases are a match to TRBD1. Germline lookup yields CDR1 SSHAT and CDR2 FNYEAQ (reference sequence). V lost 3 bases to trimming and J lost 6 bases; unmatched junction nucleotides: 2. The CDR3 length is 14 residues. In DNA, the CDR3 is TGTGCCAGCAGCTTGGGACAGTCTAATTCACCCCTCCACTTT. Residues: CASSLGQSNSPLHF. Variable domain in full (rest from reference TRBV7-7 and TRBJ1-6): GAGVSQSPRYKVTKRGQDVTLRCDPISSHATLYWYQQALGQGPEFLTYFNYEAQPDKSGLPSDRFSAERPEGSISTLTIQRTEQRDSAMYRCASSLGQSNSPLHFGNGTRLTVT.

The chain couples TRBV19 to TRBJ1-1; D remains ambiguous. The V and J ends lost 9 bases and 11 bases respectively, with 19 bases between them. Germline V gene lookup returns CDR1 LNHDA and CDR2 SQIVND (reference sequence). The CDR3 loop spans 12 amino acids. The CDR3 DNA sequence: TGTGCCAGCCTAGGAGTCGCGAGCCCCGCTTTCTTT. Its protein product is CASLGVASPAFF.

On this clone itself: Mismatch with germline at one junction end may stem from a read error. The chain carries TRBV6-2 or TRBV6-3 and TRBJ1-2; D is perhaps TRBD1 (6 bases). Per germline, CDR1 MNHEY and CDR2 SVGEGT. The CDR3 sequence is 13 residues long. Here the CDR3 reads CASSSESRTASAF. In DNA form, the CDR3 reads TGTGCCAGCAGTTCAGAGTCCCGGACAGCATCGGCCTTC.

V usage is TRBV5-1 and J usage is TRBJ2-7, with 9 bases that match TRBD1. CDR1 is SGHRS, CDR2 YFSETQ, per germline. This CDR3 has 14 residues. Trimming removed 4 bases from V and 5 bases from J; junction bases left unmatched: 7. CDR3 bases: TGCGCCAGCAGCCAGGACAGGGGTGAAGACGAGCAGTACTTC. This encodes CASSQDRGEDEQYF.

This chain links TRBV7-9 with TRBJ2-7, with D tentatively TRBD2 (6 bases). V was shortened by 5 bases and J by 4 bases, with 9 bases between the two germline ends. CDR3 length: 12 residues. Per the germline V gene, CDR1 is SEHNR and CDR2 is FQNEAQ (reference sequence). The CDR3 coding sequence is TGTGCCAGCAGCCGCGGGATTTACGAGCAGTACTTC. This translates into CASSRGIYEQYF.

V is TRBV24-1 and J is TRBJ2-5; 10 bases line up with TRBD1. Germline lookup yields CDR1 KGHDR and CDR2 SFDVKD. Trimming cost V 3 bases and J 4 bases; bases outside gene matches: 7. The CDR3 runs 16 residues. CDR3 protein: CATSDPGQGTGETQYF. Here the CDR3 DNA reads TGTGCCACCAGTGATCCGGGACAGGGGACGGGAGAGACCCAGTACTTC.

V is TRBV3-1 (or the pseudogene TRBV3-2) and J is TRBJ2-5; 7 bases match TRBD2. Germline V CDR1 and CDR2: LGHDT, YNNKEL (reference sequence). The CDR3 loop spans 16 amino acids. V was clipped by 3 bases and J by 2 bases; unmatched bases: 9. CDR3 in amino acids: CASSHHGRETQETQYF. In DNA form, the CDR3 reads TGTGCCAGCAGCCACCATGGGAGGGAGACACAAGAGACCCAGTACTTC.

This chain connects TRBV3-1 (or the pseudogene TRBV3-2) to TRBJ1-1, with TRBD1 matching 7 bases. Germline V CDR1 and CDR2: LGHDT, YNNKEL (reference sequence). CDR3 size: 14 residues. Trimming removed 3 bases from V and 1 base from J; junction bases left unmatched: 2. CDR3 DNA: TGTGCCAGCAGCCAGGGGACAGAGAACACTGAAGCTTTCTTT. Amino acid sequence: CASSQGTENTEAFF.